The 20 T cell receptor beta chains listed next were all sequenced from one sample in a study of cytomegalovirus exposure and HLA in healthy donors. Clones were read by immunoSEQ multiplex PCR, and TCRdb kept only the in-frame ones, dropping some. In the table there are about 110,000 clones, 70% to 90% of which are singletons. Sequenced input: PBMCs. The origin of the receptors is a woman younger than 30 in good health and CMV-seronegative.

The V and J genes are TRBV27 and TRBJ1-1, with D possibly matching TRBD1 (5 bases). V was pared by 3 bases and J by 3 bases, with 11 bases between. Germline lookup yields CDR1 MNHEY and CDR2 SMNVEV (reference sequence). The CDR3 spans 14 residues. CDR3: CASSFQGSDTEAFF. CDR3 in DNA: TGTGCCAGCAGTTTCCAGGGTTCGGACACTGAAGCTTTCTTT.

This clone came up a few times. The rearrangement links TRBV6-1 to TRBJ2-3; 12 bases are shared with TRBD2. V shed 4 bases and J 4 bases; nucleotides not matched to a gene: 3. Germline V gene data show CDR1 as MNHNS and CDR2 as SASEGT. The CDR3 has 15 residues. The CDR3 sequence is CASSGSSGGADTQYF. The CDR3 bases are TGTGCCAGCAGTGGATCTAGCGGGGGGGCAGATACGCAGTATTTT.

CDR3: CASSTGLNQPQHF. The CDR3 nucleotides are TGCGCCAGCTCGACAGGGTTAAATCAGCCCCAGCATTTT. The chain combines TRBV4-1 with TRBJ1-5; 7 bases are a match to TRBD1. V gave up 8 bases and J gave up 4 bases; unmatched junction bases: 5. The CDR3 extends over 13 amino acids. The V gene's germline CDR1 is MGHRA and CDR2 YSYEKL.

In its sample, this clone was seen once. V is TRBV6-5 and J is TRBJ1-4; TRBD1 might be the D (5 bases). Germline V CDR1 and CDR2: MNHEY, SVGAGI. The CDR3 runs to 14 residues. V lost 6 bases to trimming and J lost 7 bases, with 15 bases between them. The CDR3 nucleotides read TGTGCCAGCAGAGGGAGGGCAGGGAGTGAAAAACTGTTTTTT. As protein: CASRGRAGSEKLFF.

J is TRBJ1-2 and V is TRBV5-6; TRBD1 matches at 9 bases. CDR1 SGHDT and CDR2 YYEEEE come from the germline V gene. V shed 4 bases and J 4 bases; nucleotides not matched to a gene: 5. The CDR3 is made up of 14 amino acids. CDR3 coding DNA: TGTGCCAGCAGCCAAGGGACAGGGACCTATGGCTACACCTTC. This gives the protein CASSQGTGTYGYTF.

The CDR3 region has the DNA TGTGCCAGCAGTGAAGAGCTAAAGGGGAATTCACCCCTCCACTTT. It yields the protein CASSEELKGNSPLHF. This chain connects TRBV2 to TRBJ1-6; D perhaps matches TRBD1 (5 bases). The germline V gene has CDR1 SNHLY and CDR2 FYNNEI. CDR3 length equals 15 residues. Deletions cut 1 base from V and 7 bases from J, with 11 bases between. The entire variable domain, with the rest obtained from reference TRBV2 and TRBJ1-6, is as follows: EPEVTQTPSHQVTQMGQEVILRCVPISNHLYFYWYRQILGQKVEFLVSFYNNEISEKSEIFDDQFSVERPDGSNFTLKIRSTKLEDSAMYFCASSEELKGNSPLHFGNGTRLTVT.

The rearrangement joins TRBV10-1 to TRBJ1-4; a possible D gene is TRBD1 (5 bases). Germline CDR1 WNHNN, CDR2 SYGVQD (reference sequence). CDR3 length: 15 residues. Trimming shortened V by 6 bases and J by 3 bases, and 14 bases separated the two germline ends. In nucleotides, the CDR3 is TGCGCCAGCAGCGGAGGGACGACCTCTAATGAAAAACTGTTTTTT. It specifies CASSGGTTSNEKLFF.

The chain combines TRBV9 with TRBJ1-2, with 9 bases aligning to TRBD1. CDR3 length equals 16 residues. Germline-derived CDR1 and CDR2 are SGDLS and YYNGEE. V was clipped by 0 bases and J by 0 bases; unmatched bases: 3. As DNA, the CDR3 is TGTGCCAGCAGCGTAGGGGACAGGGTCGCTAACTATGGCTACACCTTC. Translation gives CASSVGDRVANYGYTF.

The chain uses TRBV7-9 and TRBJ2-3, with 12 bases matching TRBD2. V trimming: 5 bases; J trimming: 2 bases; junction bases outside the gene matches: 5. This CDR3 has 16 amino acids. Germline CDR1 is SEHNR and CDR2 is FQNEAQ (reference sequence). CDR3 DNA sequence: TGTGCCAGCAGCCAACTAGCGGGGGGCATCACAGATACGCAGTATTTT. This encodes CASSQLAGGITDTQYF. Supplemented by reference TRBV7-9 and TRBJ2-3, the full variable domain reads DTGVSQNPRHKITKRGQNVTFRCDPISEHNRLYWYRQTLGQGPEFLTYFQNEAQLEKSRLLSDRFSAERPKGSFSTLEIQRTEQGDSAMYLCASSQLAGGITDTQYFGPGTRLTVL.

This clone showed up just once. The J gene is TRBJ1-2, the V gene TRBV28; D is possibly TRBD1 (5 bases). CDR1 and CDR2 (germline): MDHEN, SYDVKM. The CDR3 totals 16 residues. V lost 4 bases, J lost 4 bases, and 19 bases lay in between. CDR3 in amino acids: CASSSGLRGSLYGYTF. The DNA for the CDR3 is TGTGCCAGCAGTTCCGGATTAAGGGGCTCTCTCTATGGCTACACCTTC.

The rearrangement links TRBV7-9 to TRBJ2-7, with 11 bases aligning to TRBD2. CDR3 length equals 17 residues. The trim removed 5 bases at V and 4 bases at J, leaving 13 bases unmatched. Germline CDR1 is SEHNR and CDR2 is FQNEAQ (reference sequence). The chain's CDR3 is CASSIKPGLAAGYEQYF. The CDR3, as DNA: TGTGCCAGCAGCATTAAACCGGGACTAGCGGCTGGTTACGAGCAGTACTTC.

The V call is TRBV25-1, the J call TRBJ2-5; TRBD2 matches 11 bases. With V trimmed by 2 bases and J by 5 bases, 7 bases remained unmatched. Germline V gives CDR1 MGHDK, CDR2 SYGVNS. The CDR3 contains 16 residues. The chain's CDR3 is CASSEMASGGWETQYF. Written as DNA, the CDR3 is TGTGCCAGCAGTGAAATGGCTAGCGGGGGGTGGGAGACCCAGTACTTC. The whole variable domain, remainder taken from reference TRBV25-1 and TRBJ2-5, is EADIYQTPRYLVIGTGKKITLECSQTMGHDKMYWYQQDPGMELHLIHYSYGVNSTEKGDLSSESTVSRIRTEHFPLTLESARPSHTSQYLCASSEMASGGWETQYFGPGTRLLVL.

The genes are TRBV11-2 and TRBJ2-1, with D unclear. Deletions cut 2 bases from V and 0 bases from J, with 5 bases between. The CDR3 runs to 14 residues. CDR1 SGHAT and CDR2 FQNNGV come from the germline V gene. CDR3 DNA: TGTGCCAGCAGCTTACATCCCTCCTACAATGAGCAGTTCTTC. This codes for CASSLHPSYNEQFF.

The chain joins TRBV6-6 to TRBJ2-7, with 12 nucleotides matching TRBD2. V dropped 2 bases and J dropped 5; count of bases not matched to a gene: 4. Germline V gene lookup returns CDR1 MNHNY and CDR2 SVGAGI (reference sequence). This CDR3 contains 15 residues. The CDR3 DNA reads as TGTGCCAGCAGTTACGTCGCTAGCGGGGGGGACGAGCAGTACTTC. Translation gives CASSYVASGGDEQYF.

As concerns this clone: Distinct nucleotide sequences in the sample also encode this CDR3. The V call is TRBV5-1, the J call TRBJ2-5; possible D gene TRBD2, 6 bases. Trimming took off 0 bases at V and 5 bases at J, with 8 bases between the two ends. The V gene's germline CDR1 is SGHRS and CDR2 YFSETQ. The CDR3 contains 13 residues. CDR3 coding DNA: TGCGCCAGCAGCTTGGGGCTAGCGGAGACCCAGTACTTC. Its protein product is CASSLGLAETQYF. The full variable domain, its missing parts supplied by reference TRBV5-1 and TRBJ2-5, is KAGVTQTPRYLIKTRGQQVTLSCSPISGHRSVSWYQQTPGQGLQFLFEYFSETQRNKGNFPGRFSGRQFSNSRSEMNVSTLELGDSALYLCASSLGLAETQYFGPGTRLLVL.

V usage is TRBV29-1 and J usage is TRBJ2-7; perhaps TRBD1 as D (6 bases). Trimming removed 7 bases from V and 0 bases from J, with 19 bases in between. CDR1 is SQVTM, CDR2 ANQGSEA, per germline. CDR3 length equals 15 residues. CDR3: CSAKDHLDSSYEQYF. The CDR3 DNA follows: TGCAGCGCCAAGGATCACTTGGACAGCTCCTACGAGCAGTACTTC.

CDR3: CASSSYRGQETQYF. In nucleotides, the CDR3 is TGTGCCAGCAGTTCCTACAGGGGGCAAGAGACCCAGTACTTC. The chain combines TRBV27 with TRBJ2-5; TRBD1 aligns across 8 bases. Germline V gene lookup returns CDR1 MNHEY and CDR2 SMNVEV (reference sequence). CDR3 size: 14 residues. Trimming cost V 4 bases and J 2 bases; bases outside gene matches: 3.

This chain links TRBV7-6 with TRBJ2-7; D might be TRBD1 (6 bases). V lost 9 bases and J 6 bases, leaving 18 bases between the germline ends. The germline gives CDR1 SGHVS, CDR2 FNYEAQ. This CDR3 has 13 residues. The CDR3 region has the DNA TGTGCCAGTAAACAGGGAGAACTGTTCGAGCAGTACTTC. Translating it yields CASKQGELFEQYF.

CDR3 bases: TGTGCCAGCAGTGGAACTAGCGGGGCATCACAAAGCACAGATACGCAGTATTTT. Translated: CASSGTSGASQSTDTQYF. The rearrangement uses TRBV25-1 and TRBJ2-3; TRBD2 matches 10 bases. The CDR3 spans 18 residues. The V gene's germline CDR1 is MGHDK and CDR2 SYGVNS. V shed 4 bases and J 0 bases; nucleotides not matched to a gene: 10.

The chain combines TRBV11-2 with TRBJ2-7; tentative D call: TRBD2 (6 bases). V was cut by 0 bases and J by 3 bases, with 9 bases left in between. This CDR3 is built from 14 residues. Germline lookup yields CDR1 SGHAT and CDR2 FQNNGV. CDR3 nucleotide sequence: TGTGCCAGCAGCTTAGATGCGGACTACTACGAGCAGTACTTC. This codes for CASSLDADYYEQYF.